The 5 T cell receptor beta chains below were found in one sample sequenced in a study of cytomegalovirus exposure and HLA in healthy donors. Some clones are missing from TCRdb's copy, which holds only in-frame ones; the method was immunoSEQ multiplex PCR. This table holds about 190,000 clones, 86% found once. The sample taken for sequencing was PBMCs. These receptor sequences come from a young woman in good health and CMV-seronegative.

The rearrangement joins TRBV9 to TRBJ2-5, with D possibly TRBD1 on 6 matching bases. The V gene's germline CDR1 is SGDLS and CDR2 YYNGEE. This CDR3 contains 12 residues. Between the trimmed V and J ends, which lost 5 bases and 1 base, there was a span of 6 bases. The DNA of the CDR3 is TGTGCCAGCAGAGGGGGCCAAGAGACCCAGTACTTC. Protein product: CASRGGQETQYF.

This sequence joins TRBV28 and TRBJ1-1; D may be TRBD1 (5 bases). Per germline, CDR1 MDHEN and CDR2 SYDVKM. The CDR3 has 14 residues. The V and J ends lost 6 bases and 6 bases respectively, with 17 bases between them. The CDR3 loop is CASRAGLASSEAFF. The CDR3 DNA is TGTGCCAGCAGGGCGGGGCTGGCGTCTTCTGAAGCTTTCTTT. The full variable domain, its missing parts supplied by reference TRBV28 and TRBJ1-1, is DVKVTQSSRYLVKRTGEKVFLECVQDMDHENMFWYRQDPGLGLRLIYFSYDVKMKEKGDIPEGYSVSREKKERFSLILESASTNQTSMYLCASRAGLASSEAFFGQGTRLTVV.

The J gene is TRBJ2-7, the V gene TRBV11-1, with 9 bases lining up with TRBD2. CDR1 and CDR2 (germline): SGHAT, FQDESV (reference sequence). This CDR3 has 16 residues. The junction had 7 bases not matched to a gene; V was cut back by 2 bases and J by 2 bases. The CDR3 nucleotides are TGTGCCAGCAGCTTATTAATAGCGGGAGAACCCTACGAGCAGTACTTC. Translation gives CASSLLIAGEPYEQYF.

The chain recombines TRBV9 with TRBJ1-3; 7 nucleotides agree with TRBD1. CDR3 length: 15 residues. With 6 bases clipped from V and 0 bases from J, the junction kept 6 bases outside the gene matches. Germline V gene data show CDR1 as SGDLS and CDR2 as YYNGEE. CDR3 amino acids: CASTQQGISGNTIYF. The CDR3 DNA sequence: TGTGCCAGCACACAACAGGGGATCTCTGGAAACACCATATATTTT.

This sequence joins TRBV19 and TRBJ2-3; weak D call: TRBD2 (6 bases). The CDR3 covers 14 residues. Trimming shortened V by 7 bases and J by 3 bases, and 14 bases separated the two germline ends. In germline, CDR1 is LNHDA, CDR2 SQIVND (reference sequence). Written as DNA, the CDR3 is TGTGCCAGTAATGGAGGGAGTCGGACAGATACGCAGTATTTT. Its translation: CASNGGSRTDTQYF.